This entry lists 2 T cell receptor beta chains sequenced from one sample in a study of shared T cell receptors in the human thymus. Using immunoSEQ multiplex PCR, the repertoire was profiled, and TCRdb retains in-frame clones only, with some absent. The sample has more than 550,000 clones, over 75% seen once. This same sample was also part of a study on human thymus T cells.

The source material was thymocytes. Receptor source: a boy less than two years old with a congenital heart defect.

The chain has TRBV18 and TRBJ2-5; 7 positions match TRBD2. Trimming cost V 0 bases and J 6 bases; bases outside gene matches: 10. The CDR3 is 16 amino acids. CDR1 and CDR2 from the germline V gene are KGHSH and LQKENI. The DNA for the CDR3 is TGTGCCAGCTCACCACCGGAATATGTCGGGGGGAAGACCCAGTACTTC. Translating it yields CASSPPEYVGGKTQYF.

The rearrangement links TRBV15 to TRBJ1-2, with 7 positions matching TRBD1. With 5 bases clipped from V and 3 bases from J, the junction kept 6 bases outside the gene matches. Looked up from germline, CDR1 is LNHNV and CDR2 is YYDKDF (reference sequence). This CDR3 comprises 14 residues. CDR3 region: CATSSRQGDYGYTF. CDR3 sequence (DNA): TGTGCCACCAGCTCTAGACAGGGAGACTATGGCTACACCTTC.